A selection of T cell receptor beta chains follows, all from one sample in a study of blood T cells in healthy people across ages. TCRdb independently ran MiXCR on the 5' RACE reads; one entry per CDR3 protein. The sample lists under 2,000,000 distinct CDR3 sequences, just under 50% occurring once. Sequencing input: blood. These receptor sequences come from a woman aged 40 to 55 in good health. The CDR3 runs from the conserved cysteine through the conserved F or W. D genes are given only for firm matches. Some rows have no size entry. The others give once, few or many, or a class for an expanded clone.

>.|TRBV20-1|TRBD2|TRBJ2-1|19
CSARGTTSGGSYSYNEQFF
TGCAGTGCTAGAGGTACGACTAGCGGGGGGTCATACTCCTACAATGAGCAGTTCTTC
>once|TRBV4-1|TRBD1|TRBJ2-4|16
CASSQWQGADKNIQYF
TGCGCCAGCAGTCAGTGGCAGGGGGCCGACAAAAACATTCAGTACTTC
>once|TRBV29-1|.|TRBJ1-2|16
CSVEDLKWGTYDGYTF
TGCAGCGTTGAAGACCTTAAATGGGGGACCTATGATGGCTACACCTTC
>.|TRBV7-8|TRBD1|TRBJ1-4|16
CASSFYNRGIKEKLFF
TGTGCCAGCAGCTTTTATAACAGGGGCATTAAGGAAAAACTGTTTTTT
>.|TRBV6-5|TRBD1|TRBJ2-7|15
CASSYPTGQGDEQYF
TGTGCCAGCAGTTACCCCACGGGACAGGGGGACGAGCAGTACTTC
>.|TRBV21-1|.|TRBJ2-7|14
CASSKSGTGREQYF
TGTGCCAGCAGCAAATCCGGGACAGGGCGCGAGCAGTACTTC
>.|TRBV28|.|TRBJ2-5|15
CASSPFTGMVGTQYF
TGTGCCAGCAGTCCTTTTACGGGGATGGTTGGGACCCAGTACTTC
>.|TRBV2|.|TRBJ2-5|12
CASSSSAETQYF
TGTGCCAGCAGTTCTAGCGCAGAGACCCAGTACTTC
>.|TRBV7-8|TRBD1|TRBJ2-5|16
CASSLVPDRGEETQYF
TGTGCCAGCAGCTTAGTCCCGGACAGGGGCGAAGAGACCCAGTACTTC
>few|TRBV24-1|TRBD1|TRBJ2-5|15
CATSDPGQGKETQYF
TGTGCCACCAGTGATCCGGGACAGGGAAAAGAGACCCAGTACTTC
>.|TRBV14|TRBD2|TRBJ2-5|15
CASSHLTSGVRTQYF
TGTGCCAGCAGCCATTTGACTAGCGGGGTCCGTACCCAGTACTTC
>.|TRBV6-1|.|TRBJ1-5|18
CASRWAGKRGRPNQPQHF
TGTGCCAGCAGATGGGCCGGAAAGAGGGGACGGCCCAATCAGCCCCAGCATTTT
>.|TRBV29-1|TRBD2|TRBJ2-5|14
CSVELAGVFNEQYF
TGCAGCGTTGAGCTAGCGGGGGTATTCAATGAGCAGTACTTC
>.|TRBV19|.|TRBJ2-3|16
CASSDPQKPFTDTQYF
TGTGCCAGTAGTGACCCACAGAAGCCGTTTACAGATACGCAGTATTTT
>.|TRBV5-1|.|TRBJ2-1|13
CASRRGSGNEQFF
TGCGCCAGCAGACGAGGGAGCGGGAATGAGCAGTTCTTC
>.|TRBV20-1|.|TRBJ1-2|14
CSARQDYVNYGYTF
TGCAGTGCTAGACAGGACTACGTTAACTATGGCTACACCTTC
>few|TRBV14|.|TRBJ2-1|15
CASSQVQGGDNEQFF
TGTGCCAGCAGCCAAGTACAAGGGGGGGACAATGAGCAGTTCTTC
>.|TRBV24-1|TRBD1|TRBJ1-1|12
CATGDRDSQAFF
TGTGCCACCGGTGACCGGGACAGCCAAGCTTTCTTT
>.|TRBV7-9|.|TRBJ1-1|15
CASSTPGFVNTEAFF
TGTGCCAGCAGCACACCAGGGTTCGTGAACACTGAAGCTTTCTTT
>.|TRBV7-9|TRBD2|TRBJ2-1|18
CASSAPLSGGIERDEQFF
TGTGCCAGCAGCGCCCCCCTTAGCGGGGGGATAGAGCGGGATGAGCAGTTCTTC
>.|TRBV28|.|TRBJ2-5|12
CAGSFRGGLKYF
TGTGCCGGCAGTTTTCGCGGGGGCCTTAAGTACTTC
>few|TRBV9|TRBD2|TRBJ2-1|16
CASSVGGLAGDNEQFF
TGTGCCAGCAGCGTAGGGGGACTAGCGGGGGACAATGAGCAGTTCTTC
>.|TRBV4-1|TRBD1|TRBJ2-7|14
CASGRQGVGNEQYF
TGCGCCAGCGGGAGACAGGGAGTTGGCAATGAGCAGTACTTC
>few|TRBV20-1|.|TRBJ1-5|13
CSASSGGGQPQHF
TGCAGTGCTAGTTCGGGGGGCGGTCAGCCCCAGCATTTT
>.|TRBV11-2|.|TRBJ2-5|16
CASSSPGARKQETQYF
TGTGCCAGCAGCTCCCCGGGCGCGAGGAAACAAGAGACCCAGTACTTC
>.|TRBV7-2|TRBD2|TRBJ2-7|16
CASSYRGGATSYEQYF
TGTGCCAGCAGCTATCGCGGGGGGGCGACCTCCTACGAGCAGTACTTC
>.|TRBV5-6|TRBD2|TRBJ2-1|17
CASSLPTGGSSYNEQFF
TGTGCCAGCAGCTTGCCGACCGGGGGGAGCTCCTACAATGAGCAGTTCTTC
>.|TRBV28|.|TRBJ1-2|14
CASSLGQTGSGYTF
TGTGCCAGCAGTTTAGGGCAGACGGGAAGTGGCTACACCTTC
>once|TRBV6-2/TRBV6-3|.|TRBJ1-6|14
CASSYGEYNSPLHF
TGTGCCAGCAGTTACGGGGAGTATAATTCACCCCTCCACTTT
>.|TRBV25-1|.|TRBJ2-7|16
CASSEYKTEISYEQYF
TGTGCCAGCAGTGAATATAAGACAGAAATCTCCTACGAGCAGTACTTC
>many|TRBV4-3|.|TRBJ2-7|15
CASSQGTGLTYEQYF
TGCGCCAGCAGCCAAGGAACAGGGCTAACCTACGAGCAGTACTTC
>.|TRBV4-3|.|TRBJ2-3|17
CASSQDDQGGGTDTQYF
TGCGCCAGCAGCCAAGATGATCAGGGGGGCGGCACAGATACGCAGTATTTT
>many|TRBV29-1|TRBD1|TRBJ2-1|16
CSVPTDRGQRLSEQFF
TGCAGCGTCCCCACGGACAGGGGGCAACGATTGAGTGAGCAGTTCTTC
>.|TRBV20-1|.|TRBJ2-5|15
CSAATGEDIQETQYF
TGCAGTGCTGCCACAGGGGAGGATATCCAAGAGACCCAGTACTTC
>.|TRBV7-2|.|TRBJ2-1|14
CASSLLVLSGEQFF
TGTGCCAGCAGCTTATTGGTCCTGAGTGGTGAGCAGTTCTTC
>.|TRBV19|.|TRBJ2-3|15
CAGSGIATQGYTQYF
TGTGCCGGTAGTGGCATCGCCACGCAGGGGTATACGCAGTATTTT
>once|TRBV7-9|.|TRBJ1-2|14
CASSLNSGEYGYTF
TGTGCCAGCAGCTTAAACTCGGGGGAGTATGGCTACACCTTC
>.|TRBV5-1|.|TRBJ2-1|15
CASSLVRETYNEQFF
TGCGCCAGCAGCTTGGTCAGGGAGACCTACAATGAGCAGTTCTTC
>.|TRBV29-1|.|TRBJ1-1|14
CSVDPRGMNTEAFF
TGCAGCGTTGACCCTAGGGGTATGAACACTGAAGCTTTCTTT
>.|TRBV7-9|.|TRBJ1-2|12
CASSSAQAGYTF
TGTGCCAGCAGCTCCGCTCAAGCCGGCTACACCTTC
>.|TRBV4-1|.|TRBJ2-7|15
CASSQYLDGDYEQYF
TGCGCCAGCAGCCAGTACCTAGACGGGGACTACGAGCAGTACTTC
>.|TRBV20-1|.|TRBJ2-3|13
CSARDWRTDTQYF
TGCAGTGCTAGAGATTGGAGGACAGATACGCAGTATTTT